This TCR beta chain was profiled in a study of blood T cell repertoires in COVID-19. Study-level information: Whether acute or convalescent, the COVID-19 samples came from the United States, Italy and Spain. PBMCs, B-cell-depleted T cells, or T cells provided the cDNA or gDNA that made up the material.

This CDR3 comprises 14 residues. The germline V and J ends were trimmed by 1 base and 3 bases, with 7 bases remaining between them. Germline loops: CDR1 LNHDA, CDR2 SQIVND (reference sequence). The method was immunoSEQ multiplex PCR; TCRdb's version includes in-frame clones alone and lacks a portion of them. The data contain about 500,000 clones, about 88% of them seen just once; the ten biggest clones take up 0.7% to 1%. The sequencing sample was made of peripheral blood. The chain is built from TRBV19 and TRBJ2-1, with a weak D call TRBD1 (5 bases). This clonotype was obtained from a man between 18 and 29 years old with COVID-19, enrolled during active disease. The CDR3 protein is CASSIGGDYNEQFF. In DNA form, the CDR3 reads TGTGCCAGTAGTATAGGGGGCGACTACAATGAGCAGTTCTTC.